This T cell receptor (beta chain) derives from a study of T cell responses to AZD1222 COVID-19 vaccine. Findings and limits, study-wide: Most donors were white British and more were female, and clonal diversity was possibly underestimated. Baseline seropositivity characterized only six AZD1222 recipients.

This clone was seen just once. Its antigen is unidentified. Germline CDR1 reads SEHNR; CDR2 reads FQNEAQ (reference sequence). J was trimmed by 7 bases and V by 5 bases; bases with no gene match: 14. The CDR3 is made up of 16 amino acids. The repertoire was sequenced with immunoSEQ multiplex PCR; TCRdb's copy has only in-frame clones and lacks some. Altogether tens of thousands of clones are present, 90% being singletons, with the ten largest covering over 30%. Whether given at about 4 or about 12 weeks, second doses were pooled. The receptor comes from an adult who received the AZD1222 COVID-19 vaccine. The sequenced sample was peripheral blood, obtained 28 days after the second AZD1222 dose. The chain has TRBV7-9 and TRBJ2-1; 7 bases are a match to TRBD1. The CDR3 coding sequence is TGTGCCAGCAGCCTTCGGACAGGTAAGGCCGAAAATGAGCAGTTCTTC. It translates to CASSLRTGKAENEQFF.